The subject of this entry is one TCR beta chain. Its antigen is as yet unknown. This entry is derived from a study of cytomegalovirus exposure and HLA in healthy donors. Looking at the study overall: About 79 million unique TCRs from HLA-typed donors were held in an early data release. The study's findings and limits: A later analysis linked a missense DCLRE1C variant to TCR beta V- and J-gene trimming. Clonal expansion, a later analysis showed, was greater in HLA-associated TCR beta chains than in equally common others.

Germline CDR1 reads SGHVS; CDR2 reads FQNEAQ. V was cut by 5 bases and J by 9 bases, with 17 bases left in between. CDR3 length: 15 residues. Researchers ran the PCR with 60 Vbeta and 13 Jbeta primers. Repertoires were generated with immunoSEQ multiplex PCR, while TCRdb's copy carries only in-frame clones and drops some. The sample has over 150,000 clones; approximately 78% are singletons. The chain is built from TRBV7-8 and TRBJ1-6; perhaps TRBD1 as D (5 bases). This TCR was recovered from a woman in her forties or fifties in good health and CMV-seropositive. The sequenced material came from PBMCs. CDR3 nucleotides: TGTGCCAGCAGCCCGGGGGGGGGAACAGGTTCACCCCTCCACTTT. This sequence encodes CASSPGGGTGSPLHF.